One and the same sample provided the 25 T cell receptor beta chains below, sequenced in a study of cytomegalovirus exposure and HLA in healthy donors. Primers: 60 Vbeta forward and 13 Jbeta reverse. Clones were read by immunoSEQ multiplex PCR, and TCRdb kept only the in-frame ones, dropping some. The sample consists of over 150,000 clones, approximately 77% of them appearing once. The sample comprised PBMCs. The source is a man under 40 in good health and CMV-seropositive.

The chain uses TRBV18 and TRBJ1-5; 7 positions match TRBD1. Germline values: CDR1 KGHSH, CDR2 LQKENI. Germline trimming cut 5 bases from V and 4 bases from J; bases unmatched to any gene: 8. The CDR3 consists of 15 residues. The CDR3, as DNA: TGTGCCAGCTCAAAAGGGGGACAGTTGAATCAGCCCCAGCATTTT. Encoded protein: CASSKGGQLNQPQHF.

The chain joins TRBV29-1 to TRBJ1-4, with D possibly being TRBD1 (6 bases). The CDR3 length is 15 residues. With 6 bases removed from V and 8 bases from J, the gap between germline ends came to 22 bases. Germline CDR1 reads SQVTM; CDR2 reads ANQGSEA. In DNA form, the CDR3 reads TGCAGCGTGAAGGGGGTTGGGACCGCGTTGGAAAAACTGTTTTTT. Residues: CSVKGVGTALEKLFF.

This chain connects TRBV4-3 to TRBJ2-7, with D possibly matching TRBD2 (6 bases). V dropped 3 bases and J dropped 8 bases, with 17 bases sitting between them. CDR1 and CDR2 (germline): LGHNA, YSLEER. The CDR3 spans 14 residues. CDR3 nucleotide sequence: TGCGCCAGCAGCCAGCTGCAGGAGGGGAGCCAGCAGTACTTC. Amino acid sequence: CASSQLQEGSQQYF.

This sequence joins TRBV5-1 and TRBJ2-3, with D perhaps matching TRBD2 (6 bases). Germline values: CDR1 SGHRS, CDR2 YFSETQ. The CDR3 consists of 14 residues. Trimming removed 4 bases at V and 0 bases at J, with 9 bases between. CDR3 sequence (DNA): TGCGCCAGCAGCCTGGGGAGGAGCACAGATACGCAGTATTTT. Translation: CASSLGRSTDTQYF.

This sequence joins TRBV10-3 and TRBJ2-2; the match to TRBD1 covers 11 bases. After removal of 4 bases from V and 4 bases from J, the junction contained 8 bases not matched to a gene. The CDR3 spans 17 residues. Germline CDR1 is ENHRY and CDR2 is SYGVKD. CDR3 protein: CAISGPGTGGTTGELFF. CDR3 DNA: TGTGCCATCAGTGGACCCGGGACAGGGGGGACCACCGGGGAGCTGTTTTTT.

The chain is built from TRBV4-2 and TRBJ2-3, with 7 bases matching TRBD2. V lost 3 bases to trimming and J lost 2 bases; unmatched junction nucleotides: 11. The CDR3 runs to 17 residues. Germline CDR1 is LGHNA and CDR2 is YNFKEQ. The CDR3 region is CASSQGGSSGYTDTQYF. As DNA, the CDR3 is TGTGCCAGCAGCCAGGGGGGGTCTAGCGGATACACAGATACGCAGTATTTT.

J is TRBJ2-7 and V is TRBV4-3; 13 bases agree with TRBD2. With V trimmed by 0 bases and J by 2 bases, 4 bases remained unmatched. Germline V lookup: CDR1 LGHNA, CDR2 YSLEER. This CDR3 comprises 17 residues. As DNA, the CDR3 is TGCGCCAGCAGCCAAGATGCAGGGACTAGCGGGACCTACGAGCAGTACTTC. Amino acid sequence: CASSQDAGTSGTYEQYF.

V is TRBV9 and J is TRBJ2-3; a possible D gene is TRBD2 (6 bases). Trimming pared 10 bases from V and 3 bases from J, leaving 9 bases between. The germline V gene has CDR1 SGDLS and CDR2 YYNGEE. The CDR3 runs to 11 residues. CDR3 nucleotide sequence: TGTGCCCGCCGGGAGACAGATACGCAGTATTTT. As protein: CARRETDTQYF.

The chain uses TRBV7-3 and TRBJ2-5; unclear D gene. The CDR3 covers 13 residues. V lost 4 bases, J lost 1 base, and 7 bases lay in between. From germline, CDR1 is SGHTA and CDR2 FQGTGA. Here the CDR3 DNA reads TGTGCCAGCAGCTCGACAAGCCAAGAGACCCAGTACTTC. This codes for CASSSTSQETQYF.

V is TRBV6-1 and J is TRBJ2-5; TRBD2 aligns across 8 bases. Germline V gives CDR1 MNHNS, CDR2 SASEGT. J was trimmed by 5 bases and V by 7 bases; bases with no gene match: 12. The CDR3 loop spans 15 amino acids. The CDR3 nucleotides are TGTGCCAGCACCGAATGGGGCCCGGGAGGGGAGACCCAGTACTTC. Translated: CASTEWGPGGETQYF.

This sequence joins TRBV6-5 and TRBJ1-1, with D possibly being TRBD1 (6 bases). The CDR3 consists of 12 residues. Trimming left V 6 bases short and J 6 bases short, with 11 bases between. In germline, CDR1 is MNHEY, CDR2 SVGAGI. The CDR3 DNA is TGTGCCAGCAGGTATACAGGGTCTGAAGCTTTCTTT. It translates to CASRYTGSEAFF.

This clone has only a few counts. The rearrangement joins TRBV6-9 to TRBJ2-3; D remains unclear. The CDR3 is made up of 12 amino acids. The germline V gene has CDR1 MNHGY and CDR2 SVAAGI. The V end lost 2 bases, the J end lost 5 bases, and 5 bases lay between the germline ends. Written as DNA, the CDR3 is TGTGCCAGCAGTTATAGGAGAGATACGCAGTATTTT. The encoded protein is CASSYRRDTQYF.

In its sample, this clone was seen many times. CDR3 nucleotides: TGTGCCACCGCACCGGACAGGGGCAATCAGCCCCAGCATTTT. It codes for CATAPDRGNQPQHF. V gene TRBV15 combines with J gene TRBJ1-5, with 8 bases identical to TRBD1. This CDR3 comprises 14 residues. CDR1 and CDR2 (germline): LNHNV, YYDKDF (reference sequence). The V and J ends lost 8 bases and 2 bases, in that order; junction bases with no gene match: 5.

In its sample, this clone was seen once. DNA for the CDR3: TGTGCCAGTAGTGGTCCACGCCAGGCCCTCCCGGACTATGGCTACACCTTC. Its translation: CASSGPRQALPDYGYTF. This rearrangement joins TRBV19 to TRBJ1-2; D is undetermined. The CDR3 contains 17 residues. V gave up 5 bases and J gave up 3 bases, with 22 bases separating them. Germline values: CDR1 LNHDA, CDR2 SQIVND (reference sequence).

This clone came up once. The rearrangement uses TRBV29-1 and TRBJ2-7; 10 bases align to TRBD1. The CDR3 is made up of 19 amino acids. Trimming removed 5 bases from V and 0 bases from J; junction bases left unmatched: 19. Germline CDR1 and CDR2: SQVTM and ANQGSEA. CDR3 nucleotides: TGCAGCGTTTTACCCGTTCCGGGACAGGGGCCTCCAAACTCCTACGAGCAGTACTTC. This sequence encodes CSVLPVPGQGPPNSYEQYF.

The chain couples TRBV10-3 to TRBJ2-1; possible D gene TRBD2, 5 bases. The CDR3 is 12 amino acids. V lost 2 bases and J lost 8, with 7 bases in between. Germline-derived CDR1 and CDR2 are ENHRY and SYGVKD. The CDR3 DNA follows: TGTGCCATCAGTGAGACGAGGGATGAGCAGTTCTTC. It specifies CAISETRDEQFF.

V is TRBV6-1 and J is TRBJ2-7; TRBD2 might be the D (5 bases). Trimming removed 7 bases from V and 7 bases from J, with 17 bases in between. Germline assignment: CDR1 MNHNS and CDR2 SASEGT. The CDR3 has 13 amino acids. The CDR3 here is CASMGDISREQYF. The CDR3 DNA reads TGTGCCAGCATGGGAGACATCTCGAGGGAGCAGTACTTC.

This clone occurred a few times. V and J are TRBV4-1 and TRBJ2-1, with 10 bases that match TRBD2. This CDR3 spans 17 amino acids. Germline-derived CDR1 and CDR2 are MGHRA and YSYEKL. Trimming cost V 1 base and J 7 bases; bases outside gene matches: 10. The CDR3 protein is CASSQGMVASGGNEQFF. CDR3 DNA: TGCGCCAGCAGCCAAGGGATGGTGGCTAGCGGGGGAAATGAGCAGTTCTTC.

The chain is built from TRBV6-6 and TRBJ1-1, with D tentatively TRBD1 (5 bases). CDR3 length: 13 amino acids. V was trimmed by 8 bases and J by 2 bases, leaving 12 bases between them. Germline V CDR1 and CDR2: MNHNY, SVGAGI (reference sequence). CDR3 region: CASFDQGNTEAFF. The CDR3 DNA sequence: TGTGCCAGCTTCGACCAGGGCAACACTGAAGCTTTCTTT.

This chain uses TRBV5-4 with TRBJ2-5; possibly TRBD2 for D (5 bases). Between the trimmed V and J ends, which lost 2 bases and 0 bases, there was a span of 5 bases. CDR1 is SGHNT, CDR2 YYREEE, per germline (reference sequence). The CDR3 covers 13 residues. The CDR3 nucleotides read TGTGCCAGCAGCTTTAGCGACCAAGAGACCCAGTACTTC. As protein: CASSFSDQETQYF. Full variable domain (rest looked up from reference TRBV5-4 and TRBJ2-5): ETGVTQSPTHLIKTRGQQVTLRCSSQSGHNTVSWYQQALGQGPQFIFQYYREEENGRGNFPPRFSGLQFPNYSSELNVNALELDDSALYLCASSFSDQETQYFGPGTRLLVL.

Of note for this clone: At one of its ends the junction is not consistent with the germline gene, which may arise from a read error. V usage is TRBV6-5 and J usage is TRBJ1-5; possibly TRBD1 for D (6 bases). CDR1 is MNHEY, CDR2 SVGAGI, per germline. The CDR3 contains 15 residues. This chain's CDR3 is CASSTFLGANQPRHF. For the CDR3, the DNA is TGTGCCAGCAGTACCTTTTTGGGGGCCAATCAGCCCCGGCATTTT.

This chain uses TRBV6-1 with TRBJ2-3; D is ambiguous. Trimming cost V 7 bases and J 0 bases, with 14 bases left between them. CDR3 length equals 15 residues. Looked up from germline, CDR1 is MNHNS and CDR2 is SASEGT. The CDR3 DNA reads TGTGCCAGCAATTCGTTTTCAACTAGCACAGATACGCAGTATTTT. This sequence encodes CASNSFSTSTDTQYF.

The CDR3 region is CASSLWRGYEQYF. CDR3 in DNA: TGTGCCAGCAGCTTGTGGCGGGGGTACGAGCAGTACTTC. This chain uses TRBV7-2 with TRBJ2-7; 7 bases line up with TRBD2. Trimming removed 3 bases from V and 4 bases from J; junction bases left unmatched: 3. From germline, CDR1 is SGHTA and CDR2 FQGNSA. The CDR3 is 13 amino acids.

This chain connects TRBV7-2 to TRBJ2-3; 10 nucleotides match TRBD2. The germline V gene has CDR1 SGHTA and CDR2 FQGNSA. The CDR3 length is 15 residues. Trimming at V came to 2 bases and at J to 7 bases, leaving 6 bases not matched to a gene. CDR3 in DNA: TGTGCCAGCAGCTTACTAGAGCGGGGGGGTTATACGCAGTATTTT. Its translation is CASSLLERGGYTQYF.

The gene calls are TRBV7-9 and TRBJ2-5; 9 bases map to TRBD1. CDR3 length equals 16 residues. V shed 0 bases, J shed 4 bases, and the junction held 6 bases outside the gene matches. Germline assignment: CDR1 SEHNR and CDR2 FQNEAQ (reference sequence). The CDR3 DNA is TGTGCCAGCAGCTTAGCGGACAGGGGAGGTGGAGAGACCCAGTACTTC. Translation: CASSLADRGGGETQYF.